This TCR beta chain was identified during a study of T cell changes during pregnancy in multiple sclerosis. TCRdb keeps only in-frame clones here, not all; method: immunoSEQ multiplex PCR. The sample lists almost 20,000 clones, about nine tenths occurring once. Deletions cut 0 bases from V and 0 bases from J, with 8 bases between. The CDR3 runs 14 residues. Germline CDR1 is SQVTM and CDR2 is ANQGSEA. This receptor was identified in a female donor in good health, enrolled as a control in a pregnancy study. The chain couples TRBV29-1 to TRBJ1-2; D is ambiguous. The sample consisted of CD8+ T cells from peripheral blood mononuclear cells, taken in the third trimester of pregnancy. CDR3 in amino acids: CSVEERASNYGYTF. In DNA, the CDR3 is TGCAGCGTTGAAGAGAGGGCTTCTAACTATGGCTACACCTTC.